The source of this TCR beta chain is a study of cytomegalovirus exposure and HLA in healthy donors. Study-level results: The study reported that TCR beta sequences accurately predicted HLA-A and HLA-B alleles in most subjects.

Germline values: CDR1 LNHNV, CDR2 YYDKDF (reference sequence). V was clipped by 0 bases and J by 9 bases; unmatched bases: 9. CDR3 length: 16 amino acids. With respect to this clone: The target antigen is unknown.

The PCR employed 60 Vbeta primers together with 13 Jbeta primers. Under the authors' procedure: Later reanalysis found about 80 million unique TCR beta chains, 10 million to 12 million of them shared. Produced via immunoSEQ multiplex PCR; TCRdb's table is partial and in-frame only. That table gives V, J and clone size, and the DNA gave D and trimming. This sample yields about 160,000 clones, of which around 69% are seen a single time; more than 2.5% belongs to the top ten. Sequencing was performed on PBMCs. The source is a woman in her twenties or thirties in good health and CMV-seronegative. The chain links TRBV15 to TRBJ1-1, with TRBD1 identical over 11 bases. The chain's CDR3 is CATSRDKGTGGHQAFF. The CDR3 bases are TGTGCCACCAGCAGAGATAAAGGGACAGGGGGACATCAAGCTTTCTTT.